The rows below give T cell receptor beta chains drawn from one sample of a study of naive and memory T cell subsets. TCRdb reanalysed the UMI-ligation and nested PCR reads using MiXCR and keeps one entry per CDR3 protein. The sample yields 130,000 to 150,000 distinct CDR3 sequences, approximately 15% seen once. Sequencing was done on a sample of naive CD4+ T cells from blood. Receptor source: a human donor in good health. CDR3s include the opening cysteine and the closing phenylalanine or tryptophan. D genes are given only for firm matches. The size of a clone is reported for some rows only, either as once, few or many, or as a class for expanded clones.

size,J,V,D,DNA,CDR3
once,TRBJ2-5,TRBV7-6,-,TGTGCCAGCAGCTTAGCGGGAGTAAGAGAGACCCAGTACTTC,CASSLAGVRETQYF
few,TRBJ2-1,TRBV19,TRBD2,TGTGCCAGTAGTCTCACACTAGCGGGAACTTACAATGAGCAGTTCTTC,CASSLTLAGTYNEQFF
few,TRBJ2-1,TRBV12-3/TRBV12-4,TRBD2,TGTGCCAGCAGGCCCATAGCGGGATTCTCCTACAATGAGCAGTTCTTC,CASRPIAGFSYNEQFF
-,TRBJ1-5,TRBV27,-,TGTGCCAGCAGTTTAAAGCCCCCCCGACAGGATCTCGGTCAGCCCCAGCATTTT,CASSLKPPRQDLGQPQHF
-,TRBJ2-2,TRBV5-1,-,TGCGCCAGTACCCCTTTTGACACTAACACCGGGGAGCTGTTTTTT,CASTPFDTNTGELFF
-,TRBJ1-2,TRBV30,TRBD1,TGTGCCTGGGTTGGGCGACCAGGGACAGATAACTATGGCTACACCTTC,CAWVGRPGTDNYGYTF
few,TRBJ2-5,TRBV5-1,TRBD1,TGCGCCAGCAGCCCTGGGACAGGGAAGGAGACCCAGTACTTC,CASSPGTGKETQYF
-,TRBJ2-5,TRBV13,TRBD2,TGTGCCAGCAGCTACCGTCGCCTAGCGGAAGAGACCCAGTACTTC,CASSYRRLAEETQYF
-,TRBJ2-7,TRBV29-1,TRBD2,TGCAGCGTTGGGACTAGCGGGAGCCGCGAGCAGTACTTC,CSVGTSGSREQYF
few,TRBJ2-7,TRBV28,-,TGTGCCAGCAGTTTAAATTTCCGCAGGGCCCACGAGCAGTACTTC,CASSLNFRRAHEQYF
-,TRBJ2-3,TRBV7-9,TRBD1,TGTGCCAGCAGTCGGACAGGGTCCACAGATACGCAGTATTTT,CASSRTGSTDTQYF
-,TRBJ2-5,TRBV9,-,TGTGCCAGCAGCGTAGGACTGGAGACCCAGTACTTC,CASSVGLETQYF
-,TRBJ1-1,TRBV6-6,-,TGTGCCAGCAGACCGGGACACCTCATCGGGGACACTGAAGCTTTCTTT,CASRPGHLIGDTEAFF
-,TRBJ2-1,TRBV7-9,TRBD2,TGTGCCAGCAGCCTTTACCGGGAGGGGGTTGCTGAGCAGTTCTTC,CASSLYREGVAEQFF
-,TRBJ1-4,TRBV19,-,TGTGCCAGTAGAGGGACACCAACTAATGAAAAACTGTTTTTT,CASRGTPTNEKLFF
many,TRBJ2-5,TRBV4-1,-,TGCGCCAGCAGCCGGGGACTTCAAGAGACCCAGTACTTC,CASSRGLQETQYF
-,TRBJ1-2,TRBV7-9,-,TGTGCCAGCAGCTTAGGGAAGAGTTATGGCTACACCTTC,CASSLGKSYGYTF
-,TRBJ2-1,TRBV7-9,-,TGTGCCAGCAGCCCGACTAGTCCCAATGAGCAGTTCTTC,CASSPTSPNEQFF
-,TRBJ2-1,TRBV10-3,TRBD2,TGTGCCATCAGTGAAGGACTAGCGGCCTACAATGAGCAGTTCTTC,CAISEGLAAYNEQFF
-,TRBJ2-3,TRBV28,TRBD2,TGTGCCAGCAGTTTTCAACTAGCGGGAGGCACAGATACGCAGTATTTT,CASSFQLAGGTDTQYF
few,TRBJ2-7,TRBV7-8,-,TGTGCCAGCAGCTTAGGGACTAAATTGGGGGGTATCTACGAGCAGTACTTC,CASSLGTKLGGIYEQYF
-,TRBJ1-1,TRBV7-9,-,TGTGCCAGCAGCTTAAGCTTAAGGAGCACTGAAGCTTTCTTT,CASSLSLRSTEAFF
-,TRBJ2-1,TRBV4-2,-,TGTGCCAGCAGCCAAGATGCAGAGAGCTCCTACAATGAGCAGTTCTTC,CASSQDAESSYNEQFF
once,TRBJ1-1,TRBV18,TRBD1,TGTGCCAGCTCACCACGGGACAGGGTTAACACTGAAGCTTTCTTT,CASSPRDRVNTEAFF
-,TRBJ2-3,TRBV28,-,TGTGCCAGCAGACCGAGCACAGATACGCAGTATTTT,CASRPSTDTQYF
few,TRBJ2-6,TRBV20-1,-,TGCAGTGCTAGAGACGACCCCTCATCGTGGGCTTGTTCTGGGGCCAACGTCCTGACTTTC,CSARDDPSSWACSGANVLTF
-,TRBJ2-5,TRBV5-1,-,TGCGCCAGCAGGGAGCGGTTGTACCAAGAGACCCAGTACTTC,CASRERLYQETQYF
-,TRBJ2-3,TRBV29-1,-,TGCAGCATCGGGGGTGATACGCAGTATTTT,CSIGGDTQYF
few,TRBJ2-7,TRBV11-2,TRBD1,TGTGCCAGCAGCTGGGACAGTTCCTACGAGCAGTACTTC,CASSWDSSYEQYF
-,TRBJ2-2,TRBV7-2,TRBD1,TGTGCCAGCAGCCGCGGACAGGGAGGCACCGGGGAGCTGTTTTTT,CASSRGQGGTGELFF
few,TRBJ1-5,TRBV28,TRBD1,TGTGCCAGTATCCAGGGGGGGGTGAGTCAGCCCCAGCATTTT,CASIQGGVSQPQHF
-,TRBJ2-1,TRBV11-1,-,TGTGCCAGCAGCCCACAAGACAATGAGCAGTTCTTC,CASSPQDNEQFF
many,TRBJ2-2,TRBV12-3/TRBV12-4,-,TGTGCCAGCAGTGCGGGACAGAACACCGGGGAGCTGTTTTTT,CASSAGQNTGELFF
few,TRBJ2-4,TRBV5-1,-,TGCGCCAGCAGTTCTGGACCAGGAACGACGAAAGCCAAAAACATTCAGTACTTC,CASSSGPGTTKAKNIQYF
-,TRBJ2-7,TRBV27,-,TGTGCCAGCAGTTTGTTGGGGAGCCACGAGCAGTACTTC,CASSLLGSHEQYF
-,TRBJ2-1,TRBV20-1,-,TGCAGTGCCCCCCGGCTAGGGATGACAATTTACAATGAGCAGTTCTTC,CSAPRLGMTIYNEQFF
-,TRBJ2-3,TRBV2,TRBD2,TGTGCCAGCAGTACTAGCGACCGCACAGATACGCAGTATTTT,CASSTSDRTDTQYF
-,TRBJ2-5,TRBV4-3,-,TGCGCCAGCAGCCAAGATTTCAGAAACCAAGAGACCCAGTACTTC,CASSQDFRNQETQYF
-,TRBJ2-1,TRBV4-2,TRBD2,TGTGCCAGCAGCCAACCCGGGACTAGCGGGGGCAACTACAATGAGCAGTTCTTC,CASSQPGTSGGNYNEQFF
-,TRBJ2-7,TRBV5-8,TRBD1,TGTGCCAGCAGCCTCGGGGACAGAACCTACGAGCAGTACTTC,CASSLGDRTYEQYF
-,TRBJ2-7,TRBV2,-,TGTGCCAGCAGTGAAGCCGGGGGAGGAGCTCGGGAGCAGTACTTC,CASSEAGGGAREQYF
-,TRBJ2-1,TRBV24-1,-,TGTGCCACCAGTGGACCGAACTACAATGAGCAGTTCTTC,CATSGPNYNEQFF
-,TRBJ2-7,TRBV28,-,TGTGCCAGCAGTTCCGCCTGGCCGAGAGCCTACGAGCAGTACTTC,CASSSAWPRAYEQYF
few,TRBJ1-1,TRBV20-1,-,TGCAGTGCAGTTCCAGGGGCTGAAGCTTTCTTT,CSAVPGAEAFF
-,TRBJ1-6,TRBV7-2,-,TGTGCCAGCAGCTTAAAGCAGGGGAAGTCACCCCTCCACTTT,CASSLKQGKSPLHF
few,TRBJ2-7,TRBV10-2,-,TGCGCCAGCAGTGTCGGCAACTACGAGCAGTACTTC,CASSVGNYEQYF
-,TRBJ1-4,TRBV12-3/TRBV12-4,TRBD1,TGTGCCAGCAGTTTCGGACAGGGTAATGAAAAACTGTTTTTT,CASSFGQGNEKLFF
few,TRBJ1-5,TRBV6-2/TRBV6-3,TRBD1,TGTGCCAGCAGTTACAGCGGGGGACAGGGGAGCAATCAGCCCCAGCATTTT,CASSYSGGQGSNQPQHF
-,TRBJ2-3,TRBV12-3/TRBV12-4,TRBD2,TGTGCCAGCAGCCCCGGGGGACTAGCGGGGTTAGATACGCAGTATTTT,CASSPGGLAGLDTQYF
few,TRBJ1-5,TRBV9,-,TGTGCCAGCAGCTGGAATAGCAATCAGCCCCAGCATTTT,CASSWNSNQPQHF